The rows below give T cell receptor beta chains drawn from one sample of a study of blood T cell repertoires in COVID-19. Sequencing used immunoSEQ multiplex PCR; TCRdb keeps in-frame clones, though not all of them. This table holds about 410,000 clones, 86% found once. Sequences were obtained from peripheral blood. The receptors shown here come from a woman in her twenties or thirties with active or convalescent COVID-19. Each CDR3 is given with its conserved first and last residue. A D gene is named only where the DNA matches it firmly. Rows give clone size only sometimes, using once, few, many, or a class for an expanded clone.

clone size | J gene | V gene | D gene | CDR3 DNA | CDR3 protein
NA | TRBJ2-5 | TRBV3-1/TRBV3-2 | TRBD2 | TGTGCCAGCAGCCTACCCCCACTAGCGGGGTGGAGAGGGCAAGAGACCCAGTACTTC | CASSLPPLAGWRGQETQYF
NA | TRBJ2-1 | TRBV27 | TRBD2 | TGTGCCAGCAGTTTCGAGCTAGCGGGGTTTAATGAGCAGTTCTTC | CASSFELAGFNEQFF
NA | TRBJ2-3 | TRBV2 | TRBD2 | TGTGCCAGTAGACTAGCGGGGGCGGCAGATACGCAGTATTTT | CASRLAGAADTQYF
NA | TRBJ1-1 | TRBV19 | TRBD1 | TGTGCCAGCAACGCCGGGACAGGGTTCGGTGGCACTGAAGCTTTCTTT | CASNAGTGFGGTEAFF
NA | TRBJ1-1 | TRBV29-1 | NA | TGCAGCGTTGGACACGCAGGGGAGAACACTGAAGCTTTCTTT | CSVGHAGENTEAFF
NA | TRBJ2-1 | TRBV28 | NA | TGTGCCAGCAGTTTAACAGGTTTTATCAATGAGCAGTTCTTC | CASSLTGFINEQFF
NA | TRBJ2-7 | TRBV5-6 | NA | TGTGCCAGCAGCGGAGACAGCTCCTACGAGCAGTACTTC | CASSGDSSYEQYF
once | TRBJ2-7 | TRBV3-1/TRBV3-2 | TRBD1 | TGTGCCACCCCCCCGGGACAGGGGGCAATGTCGGTACACGAGCAGTACTTC | CATPPGQGAMSVHEQYF
NA | TRBJ2-3 | TRBV10-3 | TRBD1 | TGTGCCATCAGCGCCCGGACAGGGGCCGCGGAAGATACGCAGTATTTT | CAISARTGAAEDTQYF
NA | TRBJ2-5 | TRBV18 | TRBD2 | TGTGCCAGCTCACCACCAGGGGACTATTTTGGGAAGGAGACCCAGTACTTC | CASSPPGDYFGKETQYF
NA | TRBJ1-5 | TRBV4-1 | TRBD1 | TGCGCCAGCAGCCAAGAAGGGGACAGGATCTGGCCCCAGCATTTT | CASSQEGDRIWPQHF
NA | TRBJ2-7 | TRBV4-1 | TRBD1 | TGCGCCAGCAGCCAAGACAACAGGGGGTGGTACGAGCAGTACTTC | CASSQDNRGWYEQYF
NA | TRBJ2-4 | TRBV7-9 | NA | TGTGCCAGCAGCCCCCCGGCGGACATTCAGTACTTC | CASSPPADIQYF
NA | TRBJ2-3 | TRBV27 | NA | TGTGCCAGCAGTTTATATGCCCCGGACAAAGGCACAGATACGCAGTATTTT | CASSLYAPDKGTDTQYF
few | TRBJ1-5 | TRBV2 | TRBD1 | TGTGCCAGCAGTGCCGACGACAGGGGCCGGCATTTT | CASSADDRGRHF
NA | TRBJ2-3 | TRBV25-1 | NA | TGTGCCAGCCAAGATCCGGGGAGCACAGATACGCAGTATTTT | CASQDPGSTDTQYF
NA | TRBJ1-5 | TRBV6-1 | NA | TGTGCCAGCAGTGAAGCGGGAGGCAATCAGCCCCAGCATTTT | CASSEAGGNQPQHF
NA | TRBJ2-1 | TRBV3-1/TRBV3-2 | TRBD1 | TGTGCCAGCAGCCCCTGGGGACAGGGGACATACAATGAGCAGTTCTTC | CASSPWGQGTYNEQFF
NA | TRBJ2-7 | TRBV3-1/TRBV3-2 | NA | TGTGCCAGCAGCCAAGTGCGTTCCGAGCAGTACTTC | CASSQVRSEQYF
NA | TRBJ1-6 | TRBV19 | NA | TGTGCCAGTAGTATGTTGACAGTCTATAATTCACCCCTCCACTTT | CASSMLTVYNSPLHF
NA | TRBJ2-1 | TRBV10-2 | TRBD2 | TGCGCCAGCAGCAGGGGACTAGAAGACAATGAGCAGTTCTTC | CASSRGLEDNEQFF
once | TRBJ2-1 | TRBV29-1 | TRBD2 | TGCAGCGTGGCCGGGACTAGCGGGGGAAATGAGCAGTTCTTC | CSVAGTSGGNEQFF
once | TRBJ1-2 | TRBV27 | TRBD1 | TGTGCCAGCAGTGCAAGTCGGGACAGCTTACACTATGGCTACACCTTC | CASSASRDSLHYGYTF
NA | TRBJ1-2 | TRBV6-1 | NA | TGTGCCAGCAGTGAAGCGCGCAGGGCTAACTATGGCTACACCTTC | CASSEARRANYGYTF
NA | TRBJ1-1 | TRBV5-4 | NA | TGTGCCAGCAGCCCGTCTAAGGGAGGCACTGAAGCTTTCTTT | CASSPSKGGTEAFF
NA | TRBJ2-5 | TRBV6-2/TRBV6-3 | TRBD2 | TGTGCCAGCAGTCGTACTAGCGGGAGCTGGGAGACCCAGTACTTC | CASSRTSGSWETQYF